These 11 T cell receptor beta chains were sequenced from one sample in a study of T cells in Graves' hyperthyroidism and ophthalmopathy. RNA transcripts were the template for amplifying TCR beta CDR3 regions. An initial round of RT-PCR targeting the TCR CDR3 relied on the HTBI primer set. TCRdb re-called the multiplex PCR reads through MiXCR, storing one row per CDR3 protein. The sample has over 700,000 distinct CDR3 sequences; over 15% are singletons. Sequencing used blood. The receptor set was obtained from a woman aged 45-65 years with Graves' hyperthyroidism that later progressed to Graves' ophthalmopathy.

The chain uses TRBV10-3 and TRBJ1-1; 7 nucleotides line up with TRBD1. The V gene end was trimmed by 0 bases and the J gene end by 5 bases; junction bases not matched to a gene: 9. CDR1 is ENHRY and CDR2 is SYGVKD in the germline V gene. The CDR3 spans 16 residues. CDR3 region: CAISESKTGFGTEAFF. The DNA for the CDR3 is TGTGCCATCAGTGAGTCGAAGACAGGGTTTGGTACTGAAGCTTTCTTT.

This clonotype was detected many times. V usage is TRBV12-3 or TRBV12-4 and J usage is TRBJ2-5, with D uncertain. CDR3 size: 13 residues. V lost 5 bases, J lost 4 bases, and 11 bases lay in between. CDR3 sequence reads: CASSGPGGETQYF. CDR3 DNA: TGTGCCAGCAGTGGACCGGGCGGAGAGACCCAGTACTTC.

This clonotype was seen at least ten times. The chain couples TRBV6-2 or TRBV6-3 to TRBJ2-2; D not certain. V shed 0 bases and J shed 5 bases, with 4 bases lying between them. This CDR3 has 13 amino acids. Germline V gene lookup returns CDR1 MNHEY and CDR2 SVGEGT. In nucleotides, the CDR3 is TGTGCCAGCAGTTACTCGAGGACCGGGGAGCTGTTTTTT. Residues: CASSYSRTGELFF.

The CDR3 nucleotides are TGCAGCGTTAGAGTCCTAGGGGGATCTGAAGCTTTCTTT. Residues: CSVRVLGGSEAFF. The chain combines TRBV29-1 with TRBJ1-1, with D perhaps matching TRBD1 (6 bases). Per germline, CDR1 SQVTM and CDR2 ANQGSEA. This CDR3 is built from 13 residues. With 5 bases removed from V and 6 bases from J, the gap between germline ends came to 16 bases.

J is TRBJ1-3 and V is TRBV10-3, with D maybe TRBD1 (6 bases). The CDR3 loop spans 15 amino acids. CDR1 and CDR2 (germline): ENHRY, SYGVKD. V gave up 6 bases and J gave up 4 bases, with 16 bases separating them. The CDR3 spells CAIRTSGQHGNTIYF. The CDR3 DNA reads as TGTGCCATCAGAACTTCGGGACAACACGGAAACACCATATATTTT.

Only a few counts were recorded for this clonotype. The chain links TRBV10-1 to TRBJ2-1, with a weak D call TRBD2 (5 bases). Germline CDR1 and CDR2: WNHNN and SYGVQD (reference sequence). The CDR3 totals 15 residues. V was shortened by 3 bases and J by 10 bases, with 19 bases between the two germline ends. CDR3 DNA: TGCGCCAGCAGTGACCGGTGGTCTGTGTCGGGAGAGCAGTTCTTC. This gives the protein CASSDRWSVSGEQFF.

In its sample, this clonotype was seen many times. The chain employs TRBV18 and TRBJ2-7; 11 nucleotides agree with TRBD2. In germline, CDR1 is KGHSH, CDR2 LQKENI. The trim removed 6 bases at V and 2 bases at J, leaving 12 bases unmatched. This CDR3 region has 17 residues. The CDR3 here is CASSYQPTSGGTYEQYF. The DNA for the CDR3 is TGTGCCAGCTCCTACCAACCTACTAGCGGGGGCACCTACGAGCAGTACTTC.

The chain recombines TRBV11-2 with TRBJ1-5; 7 nucleotides match TRBD1. The J segment lost 6 bases and the V segment lost 1 base, leaving 6 bases of the junction unmatched. The CDR3 is 15 residues long. The germline gives CDR1 SGHAT, CDR2 FQNNGV. The CDR3 region is CASSLGQGLAQPQHF. In DNA form, the CDR3 reads TGTGCCAGCAGCTTAGGACAGGGTCTCGCTCAGCCCCAGCATTTT.

This clonotype was counted only a few times. The CDR3 ends on some other residue instead of the conserved phenylalanine or tryptophan, so this is likely a read error. This chain connects TRBV3-1 to TRBJ1-1; D not resolved. CDR3 length: 13 residues. Germline loops: CDR1 LGHDT, CDR2 YNNKEL (reference sequence). V was cut by 4 bases and J by 5 bases, with 11 bases left in between. CDR3 nucleotide sequence: TGTGCCAGCAGCCGAGAAAGGCGGACTGAAGCTTTCCTT. It is translated as CASSRERRTEAFL.

The CDR3 bases are TGTGCCAGCAGCATAGACAGGCCTAGGAACACCGGGGAGCTGTTTTTT. Translation: CASSIDRPRNTGELFF. V is TRBV12-3 or TRBV12-4 and J is TRBJ2-2; D possibly corresponds to TRBD1 (6 bases). CDR3 size: 16 residues. V was clipped by 6 bases and J by 1 base, with 15 bases between them.

This clonotype was observed a handful of times. The chain uses TRBV3-1 and TRBJ1-4; no definite D call. With 0 bases removed from V and 6 bases from J, the gap between germline ends came to 11 bases. The CDR3 totals 15 residues. Germline V gene lookup returns CDR1 LGHDT and CDR2 YNNKEL (reference sequence). The DNA for the CDR3 is TGTGCCAGCAGCCAAGAAGGAAGGGAGGATGAAAAACTGTTTTTT. Translating it yields CASSQEGREDEKLFF.